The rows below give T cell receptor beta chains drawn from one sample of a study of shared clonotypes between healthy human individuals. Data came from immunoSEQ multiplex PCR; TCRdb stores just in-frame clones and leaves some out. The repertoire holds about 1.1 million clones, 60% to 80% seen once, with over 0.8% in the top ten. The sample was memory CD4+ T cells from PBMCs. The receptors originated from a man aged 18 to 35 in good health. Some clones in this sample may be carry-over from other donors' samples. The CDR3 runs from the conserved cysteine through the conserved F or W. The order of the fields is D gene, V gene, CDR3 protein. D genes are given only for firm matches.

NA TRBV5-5 CASSLGGGANTGELFF
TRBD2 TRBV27 CASRHTSVPYEQYF
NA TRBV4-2 CASSQVGEEQFF
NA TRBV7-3 CASSYTRGTGELFF
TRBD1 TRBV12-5 CASGLVTGGGSNEQFF
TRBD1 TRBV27 CASSSGGGYTF
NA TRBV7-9 CASSRQSASTDTQYF
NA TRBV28 CASSRPGIDEQYF
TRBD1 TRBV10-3 CAISDRVEDRLNYGYTF
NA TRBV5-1 CASSGDIGNTIYF
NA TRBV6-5 CASAGRAYEQYF
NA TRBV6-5 CASSSNFVPVETQYF
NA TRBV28 CASSPPAGSSYNEQFF
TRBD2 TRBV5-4 CASSPGGKGLSVTEQFF
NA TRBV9 CASSPMDGLRSGNTIYF
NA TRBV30 CAWSGSKGSYEQYF
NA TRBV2 CASSEKGQGQTEAFF
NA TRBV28 CASSRGQIPGETQYF
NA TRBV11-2 CASSFSTYNEQFF
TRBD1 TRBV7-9 CASSFDRGKYGYTF
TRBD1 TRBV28 CASSLPGTGGYGTPYEQYF
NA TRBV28 CASSVMASSYEQYF
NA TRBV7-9 CASSLQGNYGYTF
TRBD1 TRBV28 CASSLFSGTVRPQHF
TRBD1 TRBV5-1 CASSPGQGTGELFF
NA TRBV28 CASSNSGTNQPQHF
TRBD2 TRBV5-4 CASSSVAGLQETQYF
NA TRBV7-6 CASSLGGGLSGNTIYF
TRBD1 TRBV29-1 CSVVQGPQETQYF
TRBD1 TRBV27 CASSPRGQSSYEQYF
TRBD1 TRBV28 CASRSGTVIAKNIQYF
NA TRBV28 CASSLSSQGQETQYF
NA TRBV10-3 CAISESRGRDQETQYF